The present T cell receptor (beta chain) was sequenced within a study of blood T cell repertoires in COVID-19 (dated by TCRdb to 2020 to 2021). Turning to the overall study: Samples from collaborators originated in the United States, Italy and Spain and spanned both the acute and convalescent phases of COVID-19. The repertoires were released in a freely available public database meant as a resource for research on the immune response to SARS-CoV-2. A de-identified subject ID, COVID-19 status, age in years and sex were almost always included in the sample metadata. The dataset comprised deeply sampled blood TCRbeta repertoires from subjects exposed to, actively infected with, or recovered from COVID-19. The prospective study material was composed of cDNA or gDNA derived from T cells, B-cell-depleted T cells, or PBMCs. Where HLA class I and class II types were available, the types were taken from metadata supplied by the sample provider, not from assay-based typing. The samples were drawn from the first 160 participants of the ongoing ImmuneRACE study and from about 1,200 subjects provided by 6 global collaborators.

The count of this clone is one. Its recognized antigen is unknown. Nothing much larger sits one base from this clone, and base qualities are not available. TCRbeta CDR3 regions were amplified from genomic DNA by means of the immunoSEQ Assay, a bias-controlled multiplex PCR. The paper's processing steps were these. The number of nucleated cells in each sample was estimated from the amplification of reference gene primers within the assay. To quantify the absolute abundance of each unique TCRbeta CDR3 rearrangement, sequence reads were collapsed and filtered. Productive Simpson clonality was computed per sample as the square root of Simpson's diversity index over productive rearrangements. In TCRdb, the immuneACCESS table is reduced to in-frame sequences with V and J assigned. These tables do not hold every clone; where another copy was compared, an unresolved V gene accounts for under half, and the others remain unexplained. V, J and clone size were drawn from that table, and D and trimming were deduced from the DNA. In all, the sample holds a few hundred thousand clones, and more than 65% of those were seen once. The biggest ten clones account for around 1.5% of the sample.

Samples from volunteer blood donors who had recovered from COVID-19 were contributed by a second Seattle source. Each collaborating institution followed its own protocols to collect whole blood in K2EDTA tubes. For TCRbeta analysis, collaborators shipped samples in one of three forms: frozen whole blood, isolated PBMCs, or DNA extracted from either of those sample types. Its CDR3 holds 15 amino acids, cysteine through phenylalanine. CDR3 DNA only is kept here, 45 bases in frame from base 1. Sequences SGHRS (CDR1) and YFSETQ (CDR2) are obtained from the germline V gene. Ends trimmed: V by 6 bases, J by 5 bases; bases unmatched to a gene: 9. The full study reports these points: How much clinical and demographic metadata was included differed by source and by participant, and the metadata was provided uncurated.

The rearranged segments are TRBV5-1 and TRBJ1-1; 11 central bases correspond to TRBD1. This TCR was recovered from a woman aged 40 to 50 who had recovered from COVID-19. The sample comprised peripheral blood. The nucleotides are TGCGCCAGCATGTGGACAGGGGGCTCAGAGACTGAAGCTTTCTTT. It is translated as CASMWTGGSETEAFF.